The source of this T cell receptor (beta chain) is a study of blood T cell repertoires in COVID-19. Across the study: There were acute and convalescent COVID-19 samples, and they came from the United States, Italy and Spain. Nucleic acid was either cDNA or gDNA, and it came from T cells, B-cell-depleted T cells, or PBMCs.

Per the study methods: Reference gene primer amplification yielded estimated nucleated cell counts. Sequenced by immunoSEQ multiplex PCR; TCRdb stores in-frame clones only, minus some. V, J and clone size are taken as reported in that table, and D and trimming were inferred from the DNA itself. This sample has approximately 94,000 clones, with about 90% found just once. The length of the CDR3 is 14 residues. V gave up 0 bases and J gave up 11 bases; unmatched junction bases: 5. Germline loops: CDR1 LGHDT, CDR2 YNNKEL (reference sequence). The specimen sequenced was peripheral blood. This TCR was sampled from a woman aged 50 to 60 in a cohort sampled during active COVID-19. The chain couples TRBV3-1 (or the pseudogene TRBV3-2) to TRBJ1-3; TRBD1 aligns across 9 bases. The CDR3 loop is CASSQDRTGVPIYF. The DNA of the CDR3 is TGTGCCAGCAGCCAAGATAGGACAGGGGTGCCCATATATTTT.